What follows are 30 T cell receptor beta chains derived from one specimen sequenced in a study of blood T cell repertoires in COVID-19. Method: immunoSEQ multiplex PCR; TCRdb's copy keeps in-frame clones and lacks some. The sample yields about 300,000 clones, approximately 90% seen once. Sample: PBMCs or T cells enriched from blood (not recorded which). These receptors came from a man aged 25-40 years who had recovered from COVID-19.

A single count supports this clone. V is TRBV6-5 and J is TRBJ2-3; D may be TRBD1 (6 bases). The length of the CDR3 is 15 residues. Trimming removed 6 bases at V and 0 bases at J, with 13 bases between. Germline CDR1 MNHEY, CDR2 SVGAGI. The CDR3 is CASSQTGSSTDTQYF. CDR3 nucleotide sequence: TGTGCCAGCAGCCAGACAGGATCTAGCACAGATACGCAGTATTTT.

The rearrangement joins TRBV11-2 to TRBJ1-5, with D possibly being TRBD1 (6 bases). The germline V gene encodes CDR1 SGHAT and CDR2 FQNNGV. Trimming took 1 base from V and 7 from J, leaving 14 bases between them. This CDR3 has 15 amino acids. The DNA of the CDR3 is TGTGCCAGCAGCTTAGTTGGCAGGGGTAACCAGCCCCAGCATTTT. Its translation: CASSLVGRGNQPQHF.

As regards this clone: Different DNA sequences within this sample yield the same CDR3. This chain joins TRBV7-9 and TRBJ1-1, with 7 bases fitting TRBD1. Looked up from germline, CDR1 is SEHNR and CDR2 is FQNEAQ (reference sequence). CDR3 length: 13 amino acids. The J segment lost 7 bases and the V segment lost 1 base, leaving 3 bases of the junction unmatched. DNA of the CDR3: TGTGCCAGCAGCTTAGTTGGGGACAGTGAAGCTTTCTTT. This gives the protein CASSLVGDSEAFF.

This clone came up once. The CDR3 DNA reads TGTGCCAGCAGTTACGAAGCGGGAGGAGAAGAGACCCAGTACTTC. As protein: CASSYEAGGEETQYF. The chain employs TRBV6-5 and TRBJ2-5; 9 positions agree with TRBD2. CDR3 length: 15 amino acids. The ends lost 2 bases at V and 3 bases at J; junction bases unmatched: 4. The germline gives CDR1 MNHEY, CDR2 SVGAGI.

The V gene is TRBV9, the J gene TRBJ2-3; D is uncertain. Per the germline V gene, CDR1 is SGDLS and CDR2 is YYNGEE. V shed 3 bases and J shed 4 bases, with 15 bases lying between them. This CDR3 is built from 15 residues. The CDR3 sequence: CASSGLSRTPDTQYF. The CDR3 DNA is TGTGCCAGCAGCGGCCTATCACGAACTCCAGATACGCAGTATTTT.

The chain couples TRBV5-1 to TRBJ2-7, with 9 bases lining up with TRBD1. J was trimmed by 5 bases and V by 0 bases; bases with no gene match: 3. CDR1 and CDR2 (germline): SGHRS, YFSETQ. This CDR3 spans 14 amino acids. The CDR3 bases are TGCGCCAGCAGCTTGGGGACAGGGGACAACGAGCAGTACTTC. As protein: CASSLGTGDNEQYF.

The genes are TRBV6-6 and TRBJ1-1, with 9 bases aligning to TRBD1. Germline V gene sequence: CDR1 MNHNY, CDR2 SVGAGI (reference sequence). Trimming removed 5 bases from V and 3 bases from J; junction bases left unmatched: 4. The CDR3 spans 14 residues. The chain's CDR3 is CASSPQGADTEAFF. CDR3 DNA: TGTGCCAGCAGTCCACAGGGGGCTGACACTGAAGCTTTCTTT.

In nucleotides, the CDR3 is TGCGCCAGCAGCCCACTGGGCGTCTATGGCTACACCTTC. It yields the protein CASSPLGVYGYTF. The rearrangement uses TRBV4-1 and TRBJ1-2; D is unclear. CDR3 length: 13 residues. Trimming took off 4 bases at V and 4 bases at J, with 10 bases between the two ends. Germline loops: CDR1 MGHRA, CDR2 YSYEKL.

This sequence joins TRBV7-9 and TRBJ2-3, with 7 bases fitting TRBD2. The CDR3 is made up of 15 amino acids. Trimming cost V 5 bases and J 2 bases; bases outside gene matches: 7. CDR1 and CDR2 (germline): SEHNR, FQNEAQ (reference sequence). CDR3: CASSREGSLTDTQYF. The CDR3 coding sequence is TGTGCCAGCAGCAGGGAGGGGTCCCTCACAGATACGCAGTATTTT.

This chain joins TRBV29-1 and TRBJ2-3, with 7 bases that match TRBD2. CDR1 is SQVTM and CDR2 is ANQGSEA in the germline V gene. V was clipped by 4 bases and J by 2 bases; unmatched bases: 12. The CDR3 totals 16 residues. CDR3 residues: CSVGRPSGPPTDTQYF. DNA of the CDR3: TGCAGCGTTGGCCGGCCTAGCGGACCCCCCACAGATACGCAGTATTTT.

The genes are TRBV29-1 and TRBJ1-6, with 7 bases that match TRBD1. The CDR3 is 15 amino acids. Germline-derived CDR1 and CDR2 are SQVTM and ANQGSEA. V shed 6 bases and J 5 bases; nucleotides not matched to a gene: 10. The CDR3 DNA sequence: TGCAGCGTAGCGGTGTCGGGACAGAATAATTCACCCCTCCACTTT. Protein sequence: CSVAVSGQNNSPLHF. The full variable domain, with the rest looked up from reference TRBV29-1 and TRBJ1-6, is SAVISQKPSRDICQRGTSLTIQCQVDSQVTMMFWYRQQPGQSLTLIATANQGSEATYESGFVIDKFPISRPNLTFSTLTVSNMSPEDSSIYLCSVAVSGQNNSPLHFGNGTRLTVT.

The chain uses TRBV4-1 and TRBJ2-2; TRBD1 matches at 8 bases. CDR3 length: 16 amino acids. Looked up from germline, CDR1 is MGHRA and CDR2 is YSYEKL. Losses at the gene ends were 5 bases for V and 6 bases for J; bases not matched to a gene: 11. The CDR3 DNA reads TGCGCCAGCAGCGCCCCGGGACAGGAGTTCCCCGGGGAGCTGTTTTTT. Its translation: CASSAPGQEFPGELFF.

The chain carries TRBV11-2 and TRBJ2-1; D is possibly TRBD2 (5 bases). The V end was cut by 0 bases, the J end by 10 bases, with 13 bases between. The CDR3 runs to 14 residues. From germline, CDR1 is SGHAT and CDR2 FQNNGV. CDR3 in amino acids: CASSLERGIGEQFF. The CDR3 DNA reads TGTGCCAGCAGCTTAGAGCGAGGGATTGGGGAGCAGTTCTTC.

CDR3 in amino acids: CASSRGGTNEKLFF. The DNA for the CDR3 is TGTGCCAGTAGTAGGGGGGGAACTAATGAAAAACTGTTTTTT. J is TRBJ1-4 and V is TRBV19, with a possible D match to TRBD1 (5 bases). The CDR3 runs 14 residues. V gave up 4 bases and J gave up 1 base, with 7 bases separating them. Per germline, CDR1 LNHDA and CDR2 SQIVND (reference sequence).

This chain links TRBV6-5 with TRBJ1-6, with 7 bases fitting TRBD1. Germline trimming cut 5 bases from V and 9 bases from J; bases unmatched to any gene: 7. The CDR3 runs 14 residues. Germline assignment: CDR1 MNHEY and CDR2 SVGAGI. The CDR3 loop reads CASSRQGIGSPLHF. The CDR3 DNA reads TGTGCCAGCAGTCGACAGGGAATCGGTTCACCCCTCCACTTT.

The chain employs TRBV19 and TRBJ1-1; possible D gene TRBD1, 6 bases. Trimming left V 2 bases short and J 0 bases short, with 16 bases between. Germline-derived CDR1 and CDR2 are LNHDA and SQIVND (reference sequence). The CDR3 has 17 amino acids. CDR3 bases: TGTGCCAGTAGTATATGGGCGAGGGGGGGGATGAACACTGAAGCTTTCTTT. This translates into CASSIWARGGMNTEAFF.

V and J are TRBV27 and TRBJ2-1; D perhaps matches TRBD1 (5 bases). The CDR3 runs 12 residues. CDR1 and CDR2 from the germline V gene are MNHEY and SMNVEV (reference sequence). V lost 6 bases and J 5 bases, leaving 8 bases between the germline ends. The CDR3 DNA reads as TGTGCCAGCAGAAGGGGCAACAATGAGCAGTTCTTC. This codes for CASRRGNNEQFF.

This clone was observed at least ten times. The chain links TRBV7-9 to TRBJ1-3; 9 bases align to TRBD1. The germline V gene encodes CDR1 SEHNR and CDR2 FQNEAQ (reference sequence). Trimming took 4 bases from V and 3 from J; bases not matched to a gene: 10. The CDR3 totals 17 residues. This CDR3 is CASSSRTQGASGNTIYF. CDR3 coding DNA: TGTGCCAGCAGCTCTCGCACACAGGGGGCGAGTGGAAACACCATATATTTT.

The J gene is TRBJ2-6, the V gene TRBV19; D is undetermined. Germline V gene lookup returns CDR1 LNHDA and CDR2 SQIVND (reference sequence). V gave up 5 bases and J gave up 1 base, with 15 bases separating them. CDR3 length: 17 amino acids. The chain's CDR3 is CASSPDRGASGANVLTF. The DNA for the CDR3 is TGTGCCAGTAGTCCGGATAGAGGAGCGTCTGGGGCCAACGTCCTGACTTTC.

This clone was seen a handful of times. The chain joins TRBV18 to TRBJ1-1; D remains ambiguous. This CDR3 is built from 12 residues. In germline, CDR1 is KGHSH, CDR2 LQKENI. V dropped 0 bases and J dropped 7 bases, with 6 bases sitting between them. CDR3 amino acids: CASSPPAGEAFF. The CDR3 coding sequence is TGTGCCAGCTCACCACCGGCGGGTGAAGCTTTCTTT.

CDR3: CASSYQGYNQPQHF. DNA for the CDR3: TGTGCCAGTAGTTACCAGGGATACAATCAGCCCCAGCATTTT. The chain uses TRBV19 and TRBJ1-5; a weak D match, TRBD1 (5 bases). The CDR3 consists of 14 residues. Deletions cut 5 bases from V and 3 bases from J, with 11 bases between. From germline, CDR1 is LNHDA and CDR2 SQIVND (reference sequence).

This chain uses TRBV25-1 with TRBJ1-5; D may be TRBD1 (5 bases). V was trimmed by 7 bases and J by 15 bases, leaving 22 bases between them. The length of the CDR3 is 13 residues. From germline, CDR1 is MGHDK and CDR2 SYGVNS. The CDR3 loop is CASTWGWGRVLHF. The CDR3 DNA sequence: TGTGCCAGCACCTGGGGATGGGGCAGGGTACTGCATTTT. Using reference TRBV25-1 and TRBJ1-5 for the parts outside the CDR3, the full variable domain is EADIYQTPRYLVIGTGKKITLECSQTMGHDKMYWYQQDPGMELHLIHYSYGVNSTEKGDLSSESTVSRIRTEHFPLTLESARPSHTSQYLCASTWGWGRVLHFGDGTRLSIL.

V gene TRBV28 combines with J gene TRBJ1-5; unclear D gene. There are 14 residues in the CDR3. V was trimmed by 1 base and J by 3 bases, leaving 7 bases between them. Germline V gene lookup returns CDR1 MDHEN and CDR2 SYDVKM. The CDR3 spells CASSLSGNNQPQHF. CDR3 nucleotides: TGTGCCAGCAGTTTATCGGGGAACAATCAGCCCCAGCATTTT.

The genes are TRBV29-1 and TRBJ2-1; D is possibly TRBD2 (5 bases). In germline, CDR1 is SQVTM, CDR2 ANQGSEA. Deletions cut 6 bases from V and 10 bases from J, with 10 bases between. The CDR3 is 10 amino acids. CDR3 sequence reads: CSVFREEQFF. The CDR3, as DNA: TGCAGCGTGTTCCGGGAAGAGCAGTTCTTC.

This clone appeared a single time. The chain is built from TRBV6-2 or TRBV6-3 and TRBJ2-2; 10 nucleotides match TRBD1. This CDR3 is built from 15 residues. Trimming at V came to 5 bases and at J to 2 bases, leaving 2 bases not matched to a gene. Germline loops: CDR1 MNHEY, CDR2 SVGEGT. The CDR3 sequence is CASSRQGANTGELFF. The CDR3 region has the DNA TGTGCCAGCAGTCGACAGGGGGCCAACACCGGGGAGCTGTTTTTT.

The CDR3: CASSLARAGGPYGYTF. The CDR3 DNA is TGTGCCAGCAGCTTGGCCCGGGCGGGGGGGCCCTATGGCTACACCTTC. The rearrangement joins TRBV5-6 to TRBJ1-2; D is possibly TRBD1 (6 bases). Germline values: CDR1 SGHDT, CDR2 YYEEEE. The CDR3 consists of 16 residues. V shed 0 bases and J shed 4 bases, with 16 bases lying between them.

This clone was recorded at least ten times. This sequence joins TRBV19 and TRBJ1-2; D remains ambiguous. The CDR3 is made up of 15 amino acids. V lost 3 bases and J lost 3, with 14 bases in between. Per germline, CDR1 LNHDA and CDR2 SQIVND (reference sequence). As DNA, the CDR3 is TGTGCCAGTAGTATCTCACTGCTGAAATACTATGGCTACACCTTC. Translated: CASSISLLKYYGYTF.

The chain employs TRBV7-2 and TRBJ2-7; D gene ambiguous. Trimming took off 7 bases at V and 0 bases at J, with 10 bases between the two ends. The V gene's germline CDR1 is SGHTA and CDR2 FQGNSA. The CDR3 runs 13 residues. CDR3 region: CASTSPPSYEQYF. The DNA of the CDR3 is TGTGCCAGCACCTCCCCCCCCTCCTACGAGCAGTACTTC.

The chain links TRBV5-6 to TRBJ1-4, with a weak D call TRBD1 (5 bases). The V end lost 4 bases, the J end lost 12 bases, and 16 bases lay between the germline ends. The CDR3 is 13 amino acids. Germline V gene data show CDR1 as SGHDT and CDR2 as YYEEEE. The DNA of the CDR3 is TGTGCCAGCAGCGCCGCCTCTGTAGGGGAACTGTTTTTT. This encodes CASSAASVGELFF.

This sequence joins TRBV7-9 and TRBJ1-2, with D unresolved. This CDR3 is built from 16 residues. Germline V gene sequence: CDR1 SEHNR, CDR2 FQNEAQ (reference sequence). V dropped 5 bases and J dropped 0 bases, with 16 bases sitting between them. The CDR3 DNA follows: TGTGCCAGCAGCATAGGATCAGCGATCTCTAACTATGGCTACACCTTC. It codes for CASSIGSAISNYGYTF. Supplemented by reference TRBV7-9 and TRBJ1-2, the full variable domain reads DTGVSQNPRHKITKRGQNVTFRCDPISEHNRLYWYRQTLGQGPEFLTYFQNEAQLEKSRLLSDRFSAERPKGSFSTLEIQRTEQGDSAMYLCASSIGSAISNYGYTFGSGTRLTVV.